Included here is one T cell receptor beta chain sequence, with context. Its target is not known. The sample is drawn from a study of graft-versus-host responses after intestinal transplantation. Sequenced by immunoSEQ multiplex PCR; TCRdb stores in-frame clones only, minus some. The data contain about 78,000 clones, around 89% of them singletons. This CDR3 region has 19 residues. Trimming took 0 bases from V and 2 from J; bases not matched to a gene: 14. Germline V CDR1 and CDR2: LGHNA, YNFKEQ. The V call is TRBV4-2, the J call TRBJ1-2, with 8 nucleotides matching TRBD1. The input for sequencing was unstimulated CD8+ T cells sorted from spleen or lymph node cells, taken before transplant. The sequence was collected from a human donor who was the organ donor for an intestinal transplant. Written as DNA, the CDR3 is TGTGCCAGCAGCCAAGAATGGACAGGTGGGGACAGGATGAACTATGGCTACACCTTC. This encodes CASSQEWTGGDRMNYGYTF.